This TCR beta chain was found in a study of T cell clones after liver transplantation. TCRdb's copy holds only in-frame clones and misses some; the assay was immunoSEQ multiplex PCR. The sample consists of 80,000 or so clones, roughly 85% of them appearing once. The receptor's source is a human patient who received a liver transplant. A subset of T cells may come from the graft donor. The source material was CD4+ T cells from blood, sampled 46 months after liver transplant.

CDR3 loop: CASSFGAGKQFF. The DNA of the CDR3 is TGTGCCAGCAGCTTTGGGGCGGGTAAGCAGTTCTTC. The rearrangement joins TRBV5-6 to TRBJ2-1; D might be TRBD1 or TRBD2, each matching 5 bases. The germline V gene has CDR1 SGHDT and CDR2 YYEEEE. The CDR3 totals 12 residues. With 2 bases removed from V and 11 bases from J, the gap between germline ends came to 11 bases.